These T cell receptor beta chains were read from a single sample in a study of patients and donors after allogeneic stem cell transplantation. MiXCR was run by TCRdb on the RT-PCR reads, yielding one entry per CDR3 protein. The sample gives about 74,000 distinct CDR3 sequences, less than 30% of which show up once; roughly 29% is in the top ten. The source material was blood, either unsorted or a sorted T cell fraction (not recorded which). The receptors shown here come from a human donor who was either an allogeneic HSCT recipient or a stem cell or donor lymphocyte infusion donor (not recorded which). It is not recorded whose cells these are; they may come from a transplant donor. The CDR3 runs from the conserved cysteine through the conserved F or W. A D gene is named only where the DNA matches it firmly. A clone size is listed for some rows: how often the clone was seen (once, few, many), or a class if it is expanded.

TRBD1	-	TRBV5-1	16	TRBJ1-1	CASSLGGTAQNTEAFF	TGCGCCAGCAGCTTAGGGGGGACAGCCCAGAACACTGAAGCTTTCTTT
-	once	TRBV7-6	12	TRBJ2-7	CASSPSTYEQYF	TGTGCCAGCAGCCCATCCACCTACGAGCAGTACTTC
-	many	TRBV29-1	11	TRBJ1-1	CSVVWATEAFF	TGCAGCGTTGTGTGGGCCACTGAAGCTTTCTTT
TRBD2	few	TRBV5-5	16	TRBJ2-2	CASSLGLAAYTGELFF	TGTGCCAGCAGCTTGGGACTAGCGGCGTACACCGGGGAGCTGTTTTTT
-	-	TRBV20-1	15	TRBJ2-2	CSARDQRGVTGELFF	TGCAGTGCTAGGGACCAGAGGGGGGTCACCGGGGAGCTGTTTTTT
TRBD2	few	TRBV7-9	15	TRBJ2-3	CASSPTSVRRDTQYF	TGTGCCAGCAGTCCAACTAGCGTCCGAAGAGATACGCAGTATTTT
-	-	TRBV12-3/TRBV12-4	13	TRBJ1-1	CASSLATLSEAFF	TGTGCCAGCAGTTTAGCTACCTTGTCTGAAGCTTTCTTT
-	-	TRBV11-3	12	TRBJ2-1	CASSLDGYEQFF	TGTGCCAGCAGCCTAGATGGGTATGAGCAGTTCTTC
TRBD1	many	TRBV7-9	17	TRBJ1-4	CASSFDRAKVYNEKLFF	TGTGCCAGCAGCTTCGACAGGGCTAAAGTCTATAATGAAAAACTGTTTTTT
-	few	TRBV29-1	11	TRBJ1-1	CSVESPMDQRF	TGCAGCGTTGAGTCCCCAATGGACCAGAGATTT
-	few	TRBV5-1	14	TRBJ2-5	CASSWFGYQETQYF	TGCGCCAGCAGCTGGTTCGGCTACCAAGAGACCCAGTACTTC
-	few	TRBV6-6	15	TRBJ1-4	CASSYSGGANEKLFF	TGTGCCAGCAGTTACTCTGGAGGAGCTAATGAAAAACTGTTTTTT
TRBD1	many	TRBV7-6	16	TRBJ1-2	CASSSPGTGGGYGYTF	TGTGCCAGCAGCTCCCCCGGGACAGGGGGAGGCTATGGCTACACCTTC
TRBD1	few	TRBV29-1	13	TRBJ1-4	CSGKGQPNEKLFF	TGCAGCGGGAAGGGACAGCCTAATGAAAAACTGTTTTTT
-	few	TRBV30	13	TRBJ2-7	CALEGTYSYEQYF	TGTGCCTTGGAGGGGACATATTCCTACGAGCAGTACTTC
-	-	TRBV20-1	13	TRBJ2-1	CSARRGGHNEQFF	TGCAGTGCTAGGAGAGGCGGACACAATGAGCAGTTCTTC